This T cell receptor beta chain is drawn from a study of cytomegalovirus exposure and HLA in healthy donors. Study-level results: Roughly uniform depth of sequencing across donors was assumed in presence/absence analyses. Under in vitro conditions, three CMV-associated chains were confirmed as specific for CMV antigens.

The V gene's germline CDR1 is SEHNR and CDR2 FQNEAQ (reference sequence). This CDR3 has 16 residues. V lost 5 bases to trimming and J lost 2 bases; unmatched junction nucleotides: 11. About this clone: The antigen remains undetermined.

Each of the donors was a healthy bone marrow donor. PCR employed 60 Vbeta and 13 Jbeta primers. Study processing details: A later analysis counted some 87 million unique TCR beta chains, around 10 million shared. Method: immunoSEQ multiplex PCR; TCRdb's copy keeps in-frame clones and lacks some. D and trimming come from the DNA, and the V and J calls and clone size come from that table. The sample comprises under 150,000 clones, just under 85% of which are singletons, and 4% to 5% rests with the top ten. The TCR comes from a man in his forties in good health and CMV-seropositive. Sequencing was done on a sample of PBMCs. V gene TRBV7-9 combines with J gene TRBJ1-2; 7 bases line up with TRBD1. The CDR3 DNA follows: TGTGCCAGCAGCCCCCTCCGGACAGGCTTAAACTATGGCTACACCTTC. It encodes CASSPLRTGLNYGYTF.